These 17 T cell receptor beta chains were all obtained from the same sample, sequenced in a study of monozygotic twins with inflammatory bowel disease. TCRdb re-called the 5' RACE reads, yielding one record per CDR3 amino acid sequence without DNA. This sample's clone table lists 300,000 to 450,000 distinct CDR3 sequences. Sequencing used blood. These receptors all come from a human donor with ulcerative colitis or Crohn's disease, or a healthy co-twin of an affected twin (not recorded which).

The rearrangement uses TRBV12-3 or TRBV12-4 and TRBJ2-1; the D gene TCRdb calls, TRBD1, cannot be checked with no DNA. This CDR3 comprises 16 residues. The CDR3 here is CASSTYWGGGYNEQFF.

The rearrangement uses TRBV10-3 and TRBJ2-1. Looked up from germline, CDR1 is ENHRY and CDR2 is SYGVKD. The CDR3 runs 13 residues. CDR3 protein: CAISELGNNEQFF.

The chain's CDR3 is CASRRDSYEQYF. The V gene is TRBV5-1, the J gene TRBJ2-7; TCRdb's D call, TRBD1, is unchecked because there is no DNA. The CDR3 runs 12 residues. Germline assignment: CDR1 SGHRS and CDR2 YFSETQ.

The CDR3 loop is CSVGEDRESSYEQYF. V usage is TRBV29-1 and J usage is TRBJ2-7; TCRdb picks TRBD1, but there is no DNA to check that call. The CDR3 spans 15 residues. CDR1 SQVTM and CDR2 ANQGSEA come from the germline V gene.

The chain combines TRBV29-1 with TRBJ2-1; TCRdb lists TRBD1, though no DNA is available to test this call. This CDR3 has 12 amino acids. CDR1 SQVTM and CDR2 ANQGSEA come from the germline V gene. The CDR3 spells CSARGRGGEQFF.

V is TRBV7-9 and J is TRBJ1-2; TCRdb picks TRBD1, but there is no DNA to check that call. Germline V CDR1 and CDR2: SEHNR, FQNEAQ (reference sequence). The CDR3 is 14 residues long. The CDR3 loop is CASSPQGVRYGYTF. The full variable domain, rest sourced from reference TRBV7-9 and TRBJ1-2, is DTGVSQNPRHKITKRGQNVTFRCDPISEHNRLYWYRQTLGQGPEFLTYFQNEAQLEKSRLLSDRFSAERPKGSFSTLEIQRTEQGDSAMYLCASSPQGVRYGYTFGSGTRLTVV.

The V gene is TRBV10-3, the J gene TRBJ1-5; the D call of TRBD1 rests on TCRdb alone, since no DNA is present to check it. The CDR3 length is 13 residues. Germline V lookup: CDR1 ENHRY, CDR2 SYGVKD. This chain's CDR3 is CAIRGGLDQPQHF.

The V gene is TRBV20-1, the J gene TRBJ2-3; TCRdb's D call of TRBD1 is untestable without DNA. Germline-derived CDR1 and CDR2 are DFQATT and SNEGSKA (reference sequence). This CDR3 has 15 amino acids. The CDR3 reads CSAPDRSASTDTQYF.

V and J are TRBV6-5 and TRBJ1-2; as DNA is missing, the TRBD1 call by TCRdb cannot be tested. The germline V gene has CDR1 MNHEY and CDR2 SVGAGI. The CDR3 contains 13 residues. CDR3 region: CASSYRTGYGYTF.

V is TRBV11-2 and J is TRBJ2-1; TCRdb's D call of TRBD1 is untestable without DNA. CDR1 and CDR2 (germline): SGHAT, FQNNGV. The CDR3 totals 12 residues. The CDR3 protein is CASSLRTGLAFF.

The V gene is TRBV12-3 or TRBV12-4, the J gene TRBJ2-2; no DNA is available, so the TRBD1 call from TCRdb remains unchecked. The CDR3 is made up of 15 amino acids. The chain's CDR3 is CASSQTGMNTGELFF.

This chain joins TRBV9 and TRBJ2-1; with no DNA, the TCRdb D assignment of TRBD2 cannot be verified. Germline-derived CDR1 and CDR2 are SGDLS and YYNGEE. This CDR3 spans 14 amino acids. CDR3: CASSVEDYYNEQFF.

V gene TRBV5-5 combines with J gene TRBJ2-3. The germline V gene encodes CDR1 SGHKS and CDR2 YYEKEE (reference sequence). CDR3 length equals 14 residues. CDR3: CASSQRDEADTQYF.

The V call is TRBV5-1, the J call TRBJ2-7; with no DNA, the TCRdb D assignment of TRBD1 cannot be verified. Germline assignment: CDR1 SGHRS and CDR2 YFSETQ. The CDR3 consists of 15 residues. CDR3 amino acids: CASSPGTGITYEQYF.

This CDR3 is CSARNQTGGRATNEKLFF. The chain is built from TRBV20-1 and TRBJ1-4; TCRdb selects TRBD1, and the lack of DNA leaves this call unchecked. This CDR3 contains 18 residues. CDR1 is DFQATT, CDR2 SNEGSKA, per germline (reference sequence).

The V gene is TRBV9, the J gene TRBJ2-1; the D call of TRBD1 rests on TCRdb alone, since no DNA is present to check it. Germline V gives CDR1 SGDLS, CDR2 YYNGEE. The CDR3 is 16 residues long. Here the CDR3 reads CASSVAVGQGADEQFF.

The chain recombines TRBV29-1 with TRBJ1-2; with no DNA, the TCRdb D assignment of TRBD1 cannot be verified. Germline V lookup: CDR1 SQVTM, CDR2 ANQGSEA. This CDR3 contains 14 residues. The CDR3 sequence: CSAYDRAANYGYTF.